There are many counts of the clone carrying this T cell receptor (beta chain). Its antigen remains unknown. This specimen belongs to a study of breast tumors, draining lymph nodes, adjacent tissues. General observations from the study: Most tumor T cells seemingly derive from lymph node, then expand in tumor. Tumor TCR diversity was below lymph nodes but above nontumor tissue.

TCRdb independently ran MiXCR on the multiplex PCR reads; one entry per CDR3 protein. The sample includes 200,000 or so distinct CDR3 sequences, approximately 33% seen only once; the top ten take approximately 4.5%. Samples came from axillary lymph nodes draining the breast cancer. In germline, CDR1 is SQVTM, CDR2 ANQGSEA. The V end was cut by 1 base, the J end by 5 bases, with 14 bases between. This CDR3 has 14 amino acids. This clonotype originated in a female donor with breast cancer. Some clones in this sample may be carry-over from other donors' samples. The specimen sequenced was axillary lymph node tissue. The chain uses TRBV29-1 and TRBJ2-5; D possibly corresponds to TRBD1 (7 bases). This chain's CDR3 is CSVEGGAGGETQYF. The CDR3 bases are TGCAGCGTTGAAGGAGGGGCAGGGGGGGAGACCCAGTACTTC.